This passage covers 10 T cell receptor beta chains from one sample sequenced in a study of blood T cells in healthy people across ages. A second about 7 to 12 cycle PCR used barcoded and J-beta primers. In TCRdb, the 5' RACE reads were re-called with MiXCR into one record per CDR3 protein. The sample has around 790,000 distinct CDR3 sequences, 40% to 50% seen once. The sample comprised blood. These TCRs come from a man aged 55 to 70 in good health.

The V call is TRBV28, the J call TRBJ1-1; D is unresolved. The V end lost 8 bases, the J end lost 0 bases, and 13 bases lay between the germline ends. This CDR3 is 14 amino acids long. Germline V gene data show CDR1 as MDHEN and CDR2 as SYDVKM. CDR3 in amino acids: CASLAGPMNTEAFF. CDR3 DNA: TGTGCCAGCCTTGCGGGTCCTATGAACACTGAAGCTTTCTTT.

This clonotype was counted between two and nine times. The V call is TRBV29-1, the J call TRBJ2-7, with a tentative D call TRBD1 (6 bases). The CDR3 covers 13 residues. With 3 bases removed from V and 6 bases from J, the gap between germline ends came to 15 bases. Per the germline V gene, CDR1 is SQVTM and CDR2 is ANQGSEA. The CDR3 reads CSVDWQGLGEQYF. The CDR3 nucleotides are TGCAGCGTTGACTGGCAGGGGTTAGGCGAGCAGTACTTC.

The table lists this clonotype with a few counts. The chain couples TRBV7-2 to TRBJ2-1, with 13 bases lining up with TRBD2. The V and J ends lost 1 base and 9 bases, in that order; junction bases with no gene match: 3. Germline assignment: CDR1 SGHTA and CDR2 FQGNSA. The CDR3 runs 15 residues. CDR3 DNA: TGTGCCAGCAGCTTAGAACTAGCGGGGGGGACTGAGCAGTTCTTC. This codes for CASSLELAGGTEQFF.

The chain recombines TRBV5-1 with TRBJ2-5; D uncertain. V lost 0 bases and J lost 11, with 23 bases in between. CDR3 size: 16 residues. Looked up from germline, CDR1 is SGHRS and CDR2 is YFSETQ. The CDR3: CASSLVRTVRYNEQYF. CDR3 DNA: TGCGCCAGCAGCTTGGTAAGGACGGTGCGATACAATGAGCAGTACTTC.

The rearrangement joins TRBV4-3 to TRBJ2-7, with D perhaps TRBD2 (5 bases). From germline, CDR1 is LGHNA and CDR2 YSLEER. The V and J ends lost 2 bases and 0 bases respectively, with 14 bases between them. The CDR3 contains 16 residues. This chain's CDR3 is CASSQSRGVSSYEQYF. CDR3 sequence (DNA): TGCGCCAGCAGCCAATCTCGGGGTGTCAGCTCCTACGAGCAGTACTTC.

The V gene is TRBV5-1, the J gene TRBJ2-1; D is possibly TRBD1 (6 bases). The germline V gene has CDR1 SGHRS and CDR2 YFSETQ. This CDR3 is 16 amino acids long. V was trimmed by 1 base and J by 1 base, leaving 12 bases between them. The DNA for the CDR3 is TGCGCCAGCAGCTTGCTTTACAGGGAGTCCTACAATGAGCAGTTCTTC. Protein product: CASSLLYRESYNEQFF. Full variable domain (remainder filled in from reference TRBV5-1 and TRBJ2-1): KAGVTQTPRYLIKTRGQQVTLSCSPISGHRSVSWYQQTPGQGLQFLFEYFSETQRNKGNFPGRFSGRQFSNSRSEMNVSTLELGDSALYLCASSLLYRESYNEQFFGPGTRLTVL.

This sequence joins TRBV12-3 or TRBV12-4 and TRBJ2-2, with 8 bases fitting TRBD2. V lost 5 bases, J lost 7 bases, and 12 bases stayed unmatched. The CDR3 sequence is 16 residues long. CDR3 loop: CASSAPGGGLLGELFF. The CDR3 DNA reads TGTGCCAGCAGTGCCCCGGGGGGGGGACTCCTCGGGGAGCTGTTTTTT.

The chain employs TRBV2 and TRBJ1-2; no reliable D call. The CDR3 loop spans 11 amino acids. Trimming took off 4 bases at V and 6 bases at J, with 6 bases between the two ends. CDR1 and CDR2 from the germline V gene are SNHLY and FYNNEI. The CDR3 is CASSASDGYTF. The CDR3 nucleotides read TGTGCCAGCAGTGCATCAGATGGCTACACCTTC.

This clonotype turned up a few times. This chain uses TRBV7-9 with TRBJ2-1; 7 bases match TRBD2. The CDR3 extends over 14 amino acids. V was clipped by 3 bases and J by 7 bases; unmatched bases: 6. The germline V gene encodes CDR1 SEHNR and CDR2 FQNEAQ (reference sequence). The CDR3 here is CASSFEGGWNEQFF. The CDR3 nucleotides read TGTGCCAGCAGCTTTGAGGGAGGGTGGAATGAGCAGTTCTTC.

The J gene is TRBJ2-1, the V gene TRBV10-3; D is perhaps TRBD1 (5 bases). V dropped 4 bases and J dropped 13 bases, with 20 bases sitting between them. In germline, CDR1 is ENHRY, CDR2 SYGVKD. This CDR3 spans 14 amino acids. Here the CDR3 DNA reads TGTGCCATCAGTGGACTGGTGGGGCAAGAGACCCAGTTCTTC. It encodes CAISGLVGQETQFF.